One sample yielded the 7 T cell receptor beta chains listed below, sequenced in a study of OX40 agonist ivuxolimab in advanced cancers. Data came from immunoSEQ multiplex PCR; TCRdb stores just in-frame clones and leaves some out. The data contain under 70,000 clones, about 88% of them seen just once; the ten biggest clones take up roughly 2%. The sequencing used CD4+ or CD8+ T cells sorted from blood, collected in a trial of the OX40 agonist ivuxolimab. Receptors were obtained from an adult with an advanced solid tumor such as melanoma, head and neck, liver or kidney cancer.

The DNA for the CDR3 is TGTGCCAGCAGTTTAGGGACTAGTGGCTACGAGCAGTACTTC. This sequence encodes CASSLGTSGYEQYF. This rearrangement joins TRBV28 to TRBJ2-7; 8 positions match TRBD2. Germline CDR1 is MDHEN and CDR2 is SYDVKM. V lost 2 bases, J lost 3 bases, and 3 bases stayed unmatched. This CDR3 region has 14 residues. The full variable domain, its missing parts supplied by reference TRBV28 and TRBJ2-7, is DVKVTQSSRYLVKRTGEKVFLECVQDMDHENMFWYRQDPGLGLRLIYFSYDVKMKEKGDIPEGYSVSREKKERFSLILESASTNQTSMYLCASSLGTSGYEQYFGPGTRLTVT.

The rearrangement joins TRBV2 to TRBJ1-4; D uncertain. Germline V gives CDR1 SNHLY, CDR2 FYNNEI. The length of the CDR3 is 14 residues. Trimming removed 7 bases at V and 3 bases at J, with 12 bases between. The CDR3 nucleotides read TGTGCCAGCATGTTGCAGAGTTCTAATGAAAAACTGTTTTTT. It yields the protein CASMLQSSNEKLFF.

This clone was detected once. This rearrangement joins TRBV30 to TRBJ2-7, with D possibly matching TRBD1 (5 bases). The CDR3 sequence is 13 residues long. CDR1 GTSNPN and CDR2 SVGIG come from the germline V gene (reference sequence). Trimming took off 4 bases at V and 5 bases at J, with 15 bases between the two ends. The CDR3 sequence is CAWTSGTGHEQYF. CDR3 sequence (DNA): TGTGCCTGGACCTCTGGAACAGGACACGAGCAGTACTTC.

The table lists this clone with a few counts. This rearrangement joins TRBV15 to TRBJ2-1; D may correspond to TRBD1 or TRBD2 (5 bases each). CDR3 length: 21 amino acids. Germline values: CDR1 LNHNV, CDR2 YYDKDF (reference sequence). The V gene lost 0 bases and the J gene lost 0 bases, with 24 bases spanning the gap. In DNA form, the CDR3 reads TGTGCCACCAGCAGAGACCCCCCGGGACGGTGGGGCCTAGGCTCCTACAATGAGCAGTTCTTC. The encoded protein is CATSRDPPGRWGLGSYNEQFF.

This clone has more than one count but fewer than ten. The chain links TRBV18 to TRBJ1-2; D might be TRBD1 (5 bases). Germline V gene lookup returns CDR1 KGHSH and CDR2 LQKENI. This CDR3 has 15 amino acids. V was pared by 1 base and J by 6 bases, with 15 bases between. CDR3 sequence (DNA): TGTGCCAGCTCACCACTACCCACAGGAGTTAATGGCTACACCTTC. It translates to CASSPLPTGVNGYTF.

This clone has just one count. This rearrangement joins TRBV5-4 to TRBJ2-7; TRBD2 agrees at 10 bases. V shed 2 bases and J 7 bases; nucleotides not matched to a gene: 6. The length of the CDR3 is 14 residues. Looked up from germline, CDR1 is SGHNT and CDR2 is YYREEE (reference sequence). The CDR3 nucleotides read TGTGCCAGCAGCTTATGGAAGCGGGAGGGGGAGCAGTACTTC. It translates to CASSLWKREGEQYF.

The rearrangement joins TRBV30 to TRBJ1-5; a weak D match, TRBD1 (6 bases). Trimming shortened V by 2 bases and J by 6 bases, and 11 bases separated the two germline ends. The CDR3 spans 13 residues. The germline CDR1 and CDR2 sequences are GTSNPN and SVGIG (reference sequence). CDR3 in DNA: TGTGCCTGGAGTCCGCAGGGGTTTCAGCCCCAGCATTTT. Translated, it gives CAWSPQGFQPQHF.